This T cell receptor beta chain was profiled in a study of cytotoxic CD8 clonotypes in ibrutinib-treated CLL. Study-level information: Enrolment comprised around 11 relapsed/refractory and roughly 15 treatment-naive patients; about 17 were IGHV unmutated. Study-wide results and caveats: Baseline clonality was higher than in age-matched healthy donors and moved in step with circulating CD8+ T-cell counts.

Concerning this clone: Its antigen is currently unknown.

Deep sequencing aimed at 1 in 200,000 to 1 in 1 million T cells' resolution. TCRdb keeps only in-frame clones here, not all; method: immunoSEQ multiplex PCR. The sample carries approximately 40,000 clones, roughly 70% recorded once. V dropped 5 bases and J dropped 0; count of bases not matched to a gene: 8. Germline CDR1 is SGHNT and CDR2 is YENEEA. The CDR3 spans 17 residues. The input for sequencing was PBMCs, taken at disease progression, from a patient treated with ibrutinib. This TCR came from a human donor with chronic lymphocytic leukemia. The chain carries TRBV11-3 and TRBJ2-1; TRBD2 matches at 9 bases. The CDR3 nucleotides read TGTGCCAGCAGCGCCCGGGGTAGCGGGAGCTCCTACAATGAGCAGTTCTTC. It translates to CASSARGSGSSYNEQFF.